The 14 T cell receptor beta chains presented below share a single source sample, sequenced in a study of Graves' ophthalmopathy and Graves' hyperthyroidism. The authors amplified TCR beta CDR3 regions, and they did so from RNA transcripts for repertoire sequencing. Second-round multiplex PCR came after first-round RT-PCR with HTBI primers. TCRdb reprocessed the multiplex PCR reads with MiXCR, giving one entry per CDR3 protein. The data contain around 1,000,000 distinct CDR3 sequences, 35% to 40% of them singletons. Sequenced sample: peripheral blood or thyroid tissue (not recorded which). These receptors were obtained from an adult man with Graves' hyperthyroidism.

The chain's CDR3 is CASSLPPSTASWTRSYEQYF. The CDR3 coding sequence is TGTGCCAGCAGCTTGCCTCCGTCGACAGCCTCCTGGACCAGGTCTTACGAGCAGTACTTC. This sequence joins TRBV7-6 and TRBJ2-7; TRBD1 is a possible D gene (5 bases). This CDR3 has 20 amino acids. V was shortened by 3 bases and J by 4 bases, with 31 bases between the two germline ends. CDR1 is SGHVS, CDR2 FNYEAQ, per germline.

This clonotype has just a few counts. This chain joins TRBV7-2 and TRBJ2-2, with TRBD2 matching over 8 bases. Germline trimming cut 3 bases from V and 6 bases from J; bases unmatched to any gene: 6. CDR1 is SGHTA, CDR2 FQGNSA, per germline. This CDR3 comprises 15 residues. The CDR3 protein is CASSFAPGGSGELFF. In nucleotides, the CDR3 is TGTGCCAGCAGCTTTGCTCCGGGGGGGTCCGGGGAGCTGTTTTTT.

This chain connects TRBV7-9 to TRBJ1-5, with 7 bases identical to TRBD1. This CDR3 contains 18 residues. Germline lookup yields CDR1 SEHNR and CDR2 FQNEAQ (reference sequence). Trimming cost V 7 bases and J 1 base; bases outside gene matches: 16. The CDR3 reads CASILPSPRGSSNQPQHF. The CDR3 DNA sequence: TGTGCCAGCATACTTCCCTCTCCCAGGGGGTCGAGCAATCAGCCCCAGCATTTT.

As for this clonotype: This clone may be a read error of a much larger clone one base away. This chain uses TRBV13 with TRBJ2-3; D is unclear. The CDR3 is made up of 12 amino acids. The germline gives CDR1 PRHDT, CDR2 FYEKMQ (reference sequence). Trimming stripped 2 bases from V and 4 bases from J, with 4 bases between. CDR3 residues: CASSLPADTQYF. The CDR3 nucleotides read TGTGCCAGCAGCTTACCGGCAGATACGCAGTATTTT.

This clonotype has ten or more counts. The V and J genes are TRBV5-5 and TRBJ2-7; no clear D. V lost 0 bases and J lost 2, with 9 bases in between. The CDR3 loop spans 14 amino acids. The germline gives CDR1 SGHKS, CDR2 YYEKEE (reference sequence). The CDR3 loop reads CASSLAPNTYEQYF. The CDR3 bases are TGTGCCAGCAGCTTGGCACCGAATACCTACGAGCAGTACTTC.

The rearrangement links TRBV24-1 to TRBJ1-2, with D unclear. Germline V gene lookup returns CDR1 KGHDR and CDR2 SFDVKD. Trimming left V 1 base short and J 6 bases short, with 11 bases between. CDR3 length equals 14 residues. The CDR3 DNA reads TGTGCCACCAGTGATTTAGACGGCAAGGATGGCTACACCTTC. It yields the protein CATSDLDGKDGYTF.

This clonotype was detected many times. This rearrangement joins TRBV10-3 to TRBJ2-5; TRBD1 might be the D (6 bases). With 4 bases removed from V and 2 bases from J, the gap between germline ends came to 8 bases. Germline-derived CDR1 and CDR2 are ENHRY and SYGVKD. The CDR3 runs 13 residues. CDR3 residues: CAISVGQQETQYF. The CDR3 DNA is TGTGCCATCAGTGTTGGACAGCAAGAGACCCAGTACTTC.

This clonotype occurred many times. This chain connects TRBV7-9 to TRBJ2-5; 7 nucleotides agree with TRBD2. This CDR3 is built from 16 residues. V shed 2 bases and J 1 base; nucleotides not matched to a gene: 7. Germline-derived CDR1 and CDR2 are SEHNR and FQNEAQ (reference sequence). CDR3 in DNA: TGTGCCAGCAGCTTATGGGGCGGGAGAAGCCAAGAGACCCAGTACTTC. It specifies CASSLWGGRSQETQYF.

A remark on this clonotype: Lacking the conserved final phenylalanine or tryptophan, this CDR3 likely reflects a read error. The DNA is omitted, as the CDR3 cannot be located on it reliably, and the CDR3 follows TCRdb's listing. The genes are TRBV5-1 and TRBJ1-1; the table assigns TRBD1, which was not confirmed against the DNA. CDR1 SGHRS and CDR2 YFSETQ come from the germline V gene. The CDR3 has 14 residues if both end residues are counted. The CDR3 region is CASSSGTANTEVFL.

This clonotype was detected a few times. CDR3 in amino acids: CASSVGQGTSPLHF. CDR3 coding DNA: TGTGCCAGCAGTGTGGGACAGGGTACTTCACCCCTCCACTTT. This chain connects TRBV6-1 to TRBJ1-6; 9 nucleotides match TRBD1. V dropped 4 bases and J dropped 9; count of bases not matched to a gene: 4. Germline V gene lookup returns CDR1 MNHNS and CDR2 SASEGT. The CDR3 has 14 residues.

Concerning this clonotype: The DNA is omitted, as the CDR3 cannot be located on it reliably, and the CDR3 follows TCRdb's listing. The V gene is TRBV9, the J gene TRBJ2-5; the listed D gene, TRBD1, was not tested against the DNA. CDR1 and CDR2 (germline): SGDLS, YYNGEE. The CDR3 has 19 residues if both end residues are counted. The CDR3 spells CASSVGTGGYTFGSGTQYF.

This clonotype was seen a few times. The chain employs TRBV11-2 and TRBJ2-7; D remains ambiguous. V gave up 5 bases and J gave up 6 bases, with 17 bases separating them. Germline CDR1 reads SGHAT; CDR2 reads FQNNGV. This CDR3 is 14 amino acids long. This CDR3 is CASSVGLELREQYF. CDR3 in DNA: TGTGCCAGCAGCGTTGGGCTCGAGCTCCGCGAGCAGTACTTC.

V is TRBV6-5 and J is TRBJ2-7, with a weak D call TRBD1 (6 bases). The V end was cut by 6 bases, the J end by 0 bases, with 18 bases between. The CDR3 has 16 residues. CDR1 and CDR2 (germline): MNHEY, SVGAGI. CDR3 in DNA: TGTGCCAGCAGGTCACTGCAGGGGACCTACTCCTACGAGCAGTACTTC. It translates to CASRSLQGTYSYEQYF.

This clonotype was counted between two and nine times. The chain employs TRBV6-6 and TRBJ1-5, with 9 positions matching TRBD1. Germline V gene data show CDR1 as MNHNY and CDR2 as SVGAGI (reference sequence). The CDR3 runs to 15 residues. Unmatched junction bases numbered 6, after V lost 9 bases and J lost 0 bases. The CDR3 sequence: CASAPGQGSNQPQHF. CDR3 DNA: TGTGCCAGTGCGCCGGGACAGGGTAGCAATCAGCCCCAGCATTTT.